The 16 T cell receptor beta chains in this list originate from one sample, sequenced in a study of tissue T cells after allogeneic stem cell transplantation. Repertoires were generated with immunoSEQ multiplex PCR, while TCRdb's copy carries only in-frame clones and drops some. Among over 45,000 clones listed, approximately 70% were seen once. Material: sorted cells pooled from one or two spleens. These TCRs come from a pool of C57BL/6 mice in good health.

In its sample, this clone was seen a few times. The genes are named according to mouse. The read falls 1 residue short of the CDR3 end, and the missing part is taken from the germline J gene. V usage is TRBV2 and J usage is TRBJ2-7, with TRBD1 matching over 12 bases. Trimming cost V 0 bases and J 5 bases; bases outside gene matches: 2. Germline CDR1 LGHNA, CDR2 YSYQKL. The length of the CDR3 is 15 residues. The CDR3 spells CASSQDGTGGDEQYF. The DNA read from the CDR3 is TGTGCCAGCAGCCAAGATGGGACAGGGGGCGATGAACAGTAC.

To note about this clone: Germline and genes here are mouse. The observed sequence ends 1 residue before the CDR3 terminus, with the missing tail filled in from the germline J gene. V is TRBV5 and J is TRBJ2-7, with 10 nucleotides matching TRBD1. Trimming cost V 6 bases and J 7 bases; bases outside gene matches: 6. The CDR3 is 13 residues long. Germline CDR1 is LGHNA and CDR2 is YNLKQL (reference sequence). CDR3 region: CASRHGQGGEQYF. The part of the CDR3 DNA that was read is TGTGCCAGCAGGCACGGACAGGGGGGGGAACAGTAC.

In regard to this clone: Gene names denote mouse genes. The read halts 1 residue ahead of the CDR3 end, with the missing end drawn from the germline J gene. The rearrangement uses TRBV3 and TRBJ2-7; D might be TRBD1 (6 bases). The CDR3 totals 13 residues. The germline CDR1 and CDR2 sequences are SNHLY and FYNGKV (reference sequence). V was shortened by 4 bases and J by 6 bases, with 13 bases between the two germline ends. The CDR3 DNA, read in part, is TGTGCCAGCAGCTCCGGGACAAGGACTGAACAGTAC. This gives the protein CASSSGTRTEQY. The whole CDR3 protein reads CASSSGTRTEQYF.

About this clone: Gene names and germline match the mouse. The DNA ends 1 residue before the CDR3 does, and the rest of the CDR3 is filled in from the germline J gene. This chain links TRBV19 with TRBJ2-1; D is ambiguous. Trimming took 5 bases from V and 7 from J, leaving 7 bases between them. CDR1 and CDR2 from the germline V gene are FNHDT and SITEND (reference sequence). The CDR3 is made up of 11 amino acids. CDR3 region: CASSGWAEQFF. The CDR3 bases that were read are TGTGCCAGCAGCGGGTGGGCTGAGCAGTTC. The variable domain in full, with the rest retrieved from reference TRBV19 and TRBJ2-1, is GGIITQTPKFLIGQEGQKLTLKCQQNFNHDTMYWYRQDSGKGLRLIYYSITENDLQKGDLSEGYDASREKKSSFSLTVTSAQKNEMAVFLCASSGWAEQFFGPGTRLTVL.

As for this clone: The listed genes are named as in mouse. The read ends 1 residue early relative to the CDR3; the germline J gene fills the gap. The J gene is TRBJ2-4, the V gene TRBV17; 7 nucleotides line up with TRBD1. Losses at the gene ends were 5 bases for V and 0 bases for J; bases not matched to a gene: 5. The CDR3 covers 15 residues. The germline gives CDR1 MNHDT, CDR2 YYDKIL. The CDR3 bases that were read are TGTGCTAGCAGTCCGGGACAGAATAGTCAAAACACCTTGTAC. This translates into CASSPGQNSQNTLY. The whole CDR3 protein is CASSPGQNSQNTLYF.

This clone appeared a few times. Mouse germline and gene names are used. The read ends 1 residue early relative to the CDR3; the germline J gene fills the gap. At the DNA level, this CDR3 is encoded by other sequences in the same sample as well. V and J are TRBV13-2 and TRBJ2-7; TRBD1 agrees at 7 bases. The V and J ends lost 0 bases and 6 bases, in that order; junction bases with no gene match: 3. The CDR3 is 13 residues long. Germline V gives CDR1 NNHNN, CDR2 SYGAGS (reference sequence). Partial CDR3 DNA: TGTGCCAGCGGTGATGCAGGGGGAGTTGAACAGTAC. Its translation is CASGDAGGVEQY. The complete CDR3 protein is CASGDAGGVEQYF.

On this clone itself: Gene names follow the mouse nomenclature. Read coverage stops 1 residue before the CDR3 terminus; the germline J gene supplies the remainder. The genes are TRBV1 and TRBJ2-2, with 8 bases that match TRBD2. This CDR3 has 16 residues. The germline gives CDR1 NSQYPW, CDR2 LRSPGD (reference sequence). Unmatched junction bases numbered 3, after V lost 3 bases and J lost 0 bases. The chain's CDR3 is CTCSAWGAPNTGQLYF. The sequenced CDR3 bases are TGCACCTGCAGTGCCTGGGGGGCCCCAAACACCGGGCAGCTCTAC.

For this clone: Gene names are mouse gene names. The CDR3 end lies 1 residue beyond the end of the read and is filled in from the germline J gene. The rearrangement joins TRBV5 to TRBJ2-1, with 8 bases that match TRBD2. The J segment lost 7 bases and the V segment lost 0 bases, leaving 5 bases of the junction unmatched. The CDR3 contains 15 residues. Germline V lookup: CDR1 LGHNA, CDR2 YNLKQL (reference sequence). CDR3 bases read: TGTGCCAGCAGCCAAGACTGGGGGGTAGAGGCTGAGCAGTTC. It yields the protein CASSQDWGVEAEQF. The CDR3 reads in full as CASSQDWGVEAEQFF.

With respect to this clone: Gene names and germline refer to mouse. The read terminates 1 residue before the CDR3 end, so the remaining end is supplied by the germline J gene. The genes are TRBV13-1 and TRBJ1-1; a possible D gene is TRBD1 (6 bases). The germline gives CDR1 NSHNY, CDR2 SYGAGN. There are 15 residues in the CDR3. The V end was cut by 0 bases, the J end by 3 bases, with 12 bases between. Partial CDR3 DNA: TGTGCCAGCAGTGATGCACCAGGGGCGGACACAGAAGTCTTC. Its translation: CASSDAPGADTEVF. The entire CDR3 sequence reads CASSDAPGADTEVFF.

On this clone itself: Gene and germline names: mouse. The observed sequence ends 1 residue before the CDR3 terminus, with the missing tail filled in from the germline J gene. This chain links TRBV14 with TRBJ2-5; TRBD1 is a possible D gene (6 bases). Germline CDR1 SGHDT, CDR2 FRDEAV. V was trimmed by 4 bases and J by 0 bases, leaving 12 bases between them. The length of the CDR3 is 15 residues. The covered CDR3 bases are TGTGCCAGCAGTCCAGGGACATTTAACCAAGACACCCAGTAC. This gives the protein CASSPGTFNQDTQY. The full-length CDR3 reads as CASSPGTFNQDTQYF. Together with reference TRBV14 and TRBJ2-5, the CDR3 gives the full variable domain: EAGVTQSPRYAVLQEGQAVSFWCDPISGHDTLYWYQQPRDQGPQLLVYFRDEAVIDNSQLPSDRFSAVRPKGTNSTLKIQSAKQGDTATYLCASSPGTFNQDTQYFGPGTRLLVL.

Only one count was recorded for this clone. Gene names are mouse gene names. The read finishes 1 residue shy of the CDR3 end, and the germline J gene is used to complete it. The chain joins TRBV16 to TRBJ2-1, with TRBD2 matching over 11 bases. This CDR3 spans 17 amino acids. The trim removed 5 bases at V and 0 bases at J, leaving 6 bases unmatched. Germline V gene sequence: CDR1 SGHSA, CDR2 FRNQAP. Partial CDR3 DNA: TGTGCAAGCAGCAGCCGGGACTGGGGGCATAACTATGCTGAGCAGTTC. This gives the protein CASSSRDWGHNYAEQF. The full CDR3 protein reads CASSSRDWGHNYAEQFF.

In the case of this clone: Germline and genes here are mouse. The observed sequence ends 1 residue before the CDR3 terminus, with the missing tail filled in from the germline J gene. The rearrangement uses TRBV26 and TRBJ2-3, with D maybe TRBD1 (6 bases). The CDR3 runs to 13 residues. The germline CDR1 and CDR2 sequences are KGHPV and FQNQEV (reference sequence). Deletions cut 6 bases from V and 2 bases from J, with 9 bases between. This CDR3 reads CASRRDTAETLYF. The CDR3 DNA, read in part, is TGTGCCAGCAGGCGGGACACTGCAGAAACGCTGTAT.

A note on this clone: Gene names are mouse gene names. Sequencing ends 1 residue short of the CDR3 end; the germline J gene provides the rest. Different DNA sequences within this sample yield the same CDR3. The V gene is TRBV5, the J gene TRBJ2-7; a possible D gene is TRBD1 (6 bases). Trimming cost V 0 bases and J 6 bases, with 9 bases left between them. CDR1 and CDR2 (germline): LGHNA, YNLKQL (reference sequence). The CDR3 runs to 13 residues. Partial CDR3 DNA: TGTGCCAGCAGCCAAGACAGGGGAGGTGAACAGTAC. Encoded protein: CASSQDRGGEQY. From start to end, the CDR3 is CASSQDRGGEQYF.

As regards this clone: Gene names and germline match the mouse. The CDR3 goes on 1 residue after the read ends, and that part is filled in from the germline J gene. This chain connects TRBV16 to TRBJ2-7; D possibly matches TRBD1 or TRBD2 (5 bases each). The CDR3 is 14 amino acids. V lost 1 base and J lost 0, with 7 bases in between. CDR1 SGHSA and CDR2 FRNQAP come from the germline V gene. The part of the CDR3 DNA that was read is TGTGCAAGCAGCTTAGGGGGCTTCTCCTATGAACAGTAC. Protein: CASSLGGFSYEQY. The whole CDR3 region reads CASSLGGFSYEQYF. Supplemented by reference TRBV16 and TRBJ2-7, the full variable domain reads NAGVIQTPRHKVTGKGQEATLWCEPISGHSAVFWYRQTIVQGLEFLTYFRNQAPIDDSGMPKERFSAQMPNQSHSTLKIQSTQPQDSAVYLCASSLGGFSYEQYFGPGTRLTVL.

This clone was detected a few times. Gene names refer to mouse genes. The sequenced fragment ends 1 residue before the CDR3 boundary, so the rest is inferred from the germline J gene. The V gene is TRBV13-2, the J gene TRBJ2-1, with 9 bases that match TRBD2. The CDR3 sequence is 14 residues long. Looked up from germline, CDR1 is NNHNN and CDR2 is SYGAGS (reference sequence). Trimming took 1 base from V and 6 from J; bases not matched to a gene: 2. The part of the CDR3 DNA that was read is TGTGCCAGCGGTGATAGGACTGGGGTTGCTGAGCAGTTC. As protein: CASGDRTGVAEQF. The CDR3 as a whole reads CASGDRTGVAEQFF.

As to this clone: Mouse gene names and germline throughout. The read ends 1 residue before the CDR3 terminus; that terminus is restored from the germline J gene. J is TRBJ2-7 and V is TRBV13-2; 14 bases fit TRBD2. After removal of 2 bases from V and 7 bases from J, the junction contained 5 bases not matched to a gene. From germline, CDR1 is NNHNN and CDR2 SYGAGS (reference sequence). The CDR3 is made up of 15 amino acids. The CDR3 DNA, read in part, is TGTGCCAGCGGTGAGCCGGGACTGGGGGGGCAGGAACAGTAC. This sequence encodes CASGEPGLGGQEQY. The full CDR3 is CASGEPGLGGQEQYF.